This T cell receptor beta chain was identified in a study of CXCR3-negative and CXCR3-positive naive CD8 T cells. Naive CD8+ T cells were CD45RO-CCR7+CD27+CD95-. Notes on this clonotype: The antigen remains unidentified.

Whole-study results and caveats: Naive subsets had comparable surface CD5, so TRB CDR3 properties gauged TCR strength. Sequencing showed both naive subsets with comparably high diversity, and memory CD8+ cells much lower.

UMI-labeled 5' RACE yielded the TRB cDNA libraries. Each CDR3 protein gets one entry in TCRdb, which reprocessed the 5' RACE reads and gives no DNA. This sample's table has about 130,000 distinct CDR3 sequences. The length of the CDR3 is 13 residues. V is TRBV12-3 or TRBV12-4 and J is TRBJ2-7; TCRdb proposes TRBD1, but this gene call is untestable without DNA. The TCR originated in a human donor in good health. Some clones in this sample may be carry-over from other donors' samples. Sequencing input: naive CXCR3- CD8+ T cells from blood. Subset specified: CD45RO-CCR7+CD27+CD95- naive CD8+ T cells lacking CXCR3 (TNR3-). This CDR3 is CASSGTNYNEQYF.